This is a list of T cell receptor beta chains from one sample in a study of T cell responses to AZD1222 COVID-19 vaccine. The assay was immunoSEQ multiplex PCR, and TCRdb's table has in-frame clones only and misses some. The table lists more than 150,000 clones, about 86% of them singletons, with roughly 0.49% in the top ten. This material consisted of peripheral blood, taken on day 0 of AZD1222 vaccination. These receptors originate from an adult in good health. The CDR3 runs from the conserved cysteine through the conserved F or W. A D gene is named only where the DNA matches it firmly. Clone size appears in some rows only: once, few, many, or a class for an expanded clone.

V	size	D	J	CDR3	DNA
TRBV24-1	.	TRBD1	TRBJ2-7	CATSAPGQYEQQYF	TGTGCCACCAGTGCCCCGGGACAGTACGAGCAGCAGTACTTC
TRBV7-9	.	.	TRBJ1-1	CASSPRGGRMNTEAFF	TGTGCCAGCAGCCCTCGGGGGGGGCGGATGAACACTGAAGCTTTCTTT
TRBV7-2	few	.	TRBJ2-1	CASSEPGLRYNEQFF	TGTGCCAGCAGCGAGCCGGGACTGAGATACAATGAGCAGTTCTTC
TRBV6-5	.	.	TRBJ1-1	CASSYSTDKLNTEAFF	TGTGCCAGCAGTTACTCAACCGACAAGTTGAACACTGAAGCTTTCTTT
TRBV11-2	.	.	TRBJ1-5	CASSLEPDQPQHF	TGTGCCAGCAGCTTAGAACCCGATCAGCCCCAGCATTTT
TRBV11-2	.	TRBD1	TRBJ1-2	CASSAGQGSYGYTF	TGTGCCAGCAGCGCCGGACAGGGGAGCTATGGCTACACCTTC
TRBV28	once	.	TRBJ1-1	CASTTRGGAFF	TGTGCCAGCACCACTCGGGGAGGTGCTTTCTTT
TRBV7-3	.	TRBD1	TRBJ2-1	CASSPDRATYNEQFF	TGTGCCAGCAGCCCAGACAGGGCAACCTACAATGAGCAGTTCTTC
TRBV19	.	.	TRBJ2-7	CASSPTEFSYEQYF	TGTGCCAGTAGTCCGACAGAATTCTCCTACGAGCAGTACTTC
TRBV20-1	.	TRBD2	TRBJ2-3	CSASLRLAVSTDTQYF	TGCAGTGCTAGTTTGCGGCTAGCGGTTAGCACAGATACGCAGTATTTT
TRBV18	.	.	TRBJ2-7	CASSPGPDPDYEQYF	TGTGCCAGCTCACCGGGGCCCGACCCCGACTACGAGCAGTACTTC
TRBV6-5	.	.	TRBJ1-4	CASRRDGTVEKLFF	TGTGCCAGCAGAAGAGATGGGACGGTTGAAAAACTGTTTTTT
TRBV9	.	TRBD2	TRBJ2-5	CASSAGVEETQYF	TGTGCCAGCAGTGCGGGAGTGGAGGAGACCCAGTACTTC
TRBV10-2	.	TRBD1	TRBJ2-7	CASSKDRDGEQYF	TGCGCCAGCAGTAAGGACAGGGATGGGGAGCAGTACTTC
TRBV29-1	few	.	TRBJ1-1	CSGRNTEAFF	TGCAGCGGACGGAACACTGAAGCTTTCTTT
TRBV27	once	.	TRBJ1-2	CASSRAGTNYGYTF	TGTGCCAGCAGTAGAGCCGGGACTAATTATGGCTACACCTTC
TRBV30	.	.	TRBJ2-5	CAWSVRGGVETQYF	TGTGCCTGGAGTGTACGAGGCGGGGTGGAGACCCAGTACTTC
TRBV6-5	once	TRBD1	TRBJ1-5	CASSLTGGYNQPQHF	TGTGCCAGCAGTTTAACAGGGGGGTACAATCAGCCCCAGCATTTT
TRBV21-1	.	.	TRBJ1-1	CASSKARGIQVEAFF	TGTGCCAGCAGCAAAGCGCGAGGGATCCAAGTTGAAGCTTTCTTT
TRBV7-2	.	.	TRBJ1-5	CASSSDRYQPQHF	TGTGCCAGCAGCTCGGACAGATATCAGCCCCAGCATTTT
TRBV7-9	once	TRBD1	TRBJ2-3	CASSRGQGASTDTQYF	TGTGCCAGCAGCCGCGGACAGGGGGCAAGCACAGATACGCAGTATTTT
TRBV30	.	.	TRBJ2-7	CAWTNRVEQYF	TGTGCCTGGACCAACCGCGTAGAGCAGTACTTC
TRBV19	.	.	TRBJ1-1	CASSIDRLGGTEAFF	TGTGCCAGTAGTATAGATCGGCTCGGAGGGACTGAAGCTTTCTTT
TRBV27	.	TRBD1	TRBJ1-1	CASSFGTGVGGTEAFF	TGTGCCAGCAGTTTCGGGACAGGGGTTGGAGGGACTGAAGCTTTCTTT
TRBV2	.	.	TRBJ2-7	CASSEDHPYEQYF	TGTGCCAGCAGTGAGGACCATCCTTACGAGCAGTACTTC
TRBV6-4	.	.	TRBJ1-1	CASRATANTEAFF	TGTGCCAGCCGAGCGACGGCGAACACTGAAGCTTTCTTT
TRBV28	.	.	TRBJ1-2	CASSLFGNGYTF	TGTGCCAGCAGTTTATTCGGGAATGGCTACACCTTC
TRBV5-1	few	.	TRBJ1-4	CASSLGGGNGKLFF	TGCGCCAGCAGCTTGGGTGGAGGTAACGGAAAACTGTTTTTT
TRBV3-1/TRBV3-2	.	TRBD1	TRBJ1-1	CASSPSQGSTEAFF	TGTGCCAGCAGCCCCTCACAGGGGTCCACTGAAGCTTTCTTT
TRBV2	.	.	TRBJ1-6	CASSQRPSSLHF	TGTGCCAGCAGTCAGAGACCAAGCTCCCTCCACTTT
TRBV28	.	.	TRBJ1-1	CASRVNRKAFF	TGTGCCAGCAGGGTTAACAGGAAAGCTTTCTTT
TRBV18	.	.	TRBJ2-1	CASSQDQKLEQFF	TGTGCCAGCTCACAAGACCAAAAACTAGAGCAGTTCTTC
TRBV27	.	.	TRBJ2-7	CASSLASASSSYEQYF	TGTGCCAGCAGTTTAGCGTCAGCCTCTAGCTCCTACGAGCAGTACTTC
TRBV7-9	.	.	TRBJ2-6	CASSRKGSGANVLTF	TGTGCCAGCAGTCGCAAGGGCTCTGGGGCCAACGTCCTGACTTTC
TRBV7-2	.	.	TRBJ2-5	CASSLVETQYF	TGTGCCAGCAGCTTAGTCGAGACCCAGTACTTC
TRBV3-1/TRBV3-2	once	TRBD2	TRBJ2-7	CASRGLGTYEQYF	TGTGCCAGCAGGGGACTAGGAACCTACGAGCAGTACTTC
TRBV30	few	.	TRBJ2-3	CALGVATDTQYF	TGTGCCCTCGGGGTTGCCACAGATACGCAGTATTTT
TRBV30	.	.	TRBJ1-2	CAWSSVEKGYTF	TGTGCCTGGAGTTCCGTGGAGAAGGGCTACACCTTC
TRBV10-3	few	.	TRBJ1-5	CAIRIGGDSNQPQHF	TGTGCCATCAGGATCGGGGGGGATAGCAATCAGCCCCAGCATTTT
TRBV2	.	TRBD2	TRBJ2-3	CASSSGSPPDTQYF	TGTGCCAGCAGTAGCGGGAGTCCCCCAGATACGCAGTATTTT
TRBV19	.	.	TRBJ1-6	CASSTQVLRNSPLHF	TGTGCCAGTAGTACACAGGTCCTGCGGAATTCACCCCTCCACTTT
TRBV10-3	.	.	TRBJ2-7	CAISESGRFIDEQYF	TGTGCCATCAGTGAAAGCGGCAGGTTCATCGACGAGCAGTACTTC
TRBV12-3/TRBV12-4	.	.	TRBJ2-1	CASSLGRNEQFF	TGTGCCAGCAGTTTAGGCCGCAATGAGCAGTTCTTC